The source of this T cell receptor beta chain is a study of blood T cell repertoires in COVID-19. Study summary: Italy, Spain and the United States were the sources of the convalescent and acute COVID-19 samples.

Source study methods: It was from reference gene primer amplification that nucleated cell counts were estimated. Here immunoSEQ multiplex PCR was the method, and the copy in TCRdb shows in-frame clones only, minus some. Clone size and V and J calls were adopted from that table, with D and trimming inferred from the DNA. The sample consists of about 120,000 clones, 80% to 90% of them appearing once. Between the trimmed V and J ends, which lost 4 bases and 0 bases, there was a span of 10 bases. CDR1 SGHTA and CDR2 FQGNSA come from the germline V gene. The CDR3 is made up of 14 amino acids. V gene TRBV7-2 combines with J gene TRBJ2-7; possible D gene TRBD2, 5 bases. The sample taken for sequencing was peripheral blood. This TCR derives from a human donor in a cohort sampled during active COVID-19. Here the CDR3 reads CASSWEKSSYEQYF. In DNA form, the CDR3 reads TGTGCCAGCAGCTGGGAGAAAAGCTCCTACGAGCAGTACTTC.